A selection of T cell receptor beta chains follows, all from one sample in a study of T cell responses to AZD1222 COVID-19 vaccine. The data were produced by immunoSEQ multiplex PCR, yet TCRdb's version contains in-frame clones alone and is incomplete. The sample lists 100,000 to 130,000 clones, 89% occurring once. Sequenced here: peripheral blood, sampled on day 0 of AZD1222 vaccination. The source is an adult in good health. Each CDR3 is given with its conserved first and last residue. Fields, in order: J gene, clone size, V gene, CDR3 protein. Clone size is not always given. Where it is, it says once, few, many or a class for expanded clones.

j_gene: TRBJ2-7; abundance: -; v_gene: TRBV6-5; CDR3aa: CASSTPTRGKGEQYF
j_gene: TRBJ2-7; abundance: few; v_gene: TRBV6-1; CDR3aa: CASSEYGYEQYF
j_gene: TRBJ1-1; abundance: -; v_gene: TRBV2; CDR3aa: CASSGRSPEANTEAFF
j_gene: TRBJ2-3; abundance: -; v_gene: TRBV27; CDR3aa: CASSFTGTSGPPGTQYF
j_gene: TRBJ2-4; abundance: -; v_gene: TRBV6-5; CDR3aa: CAARTSGSFIQYF
j_gene: TRBJ2-1; abundance: -; v_gene: TRBV19; CDR3aa: CASMVGRGSDEQFF
j_gene: TRBJ2-1; abundance: -; v_gene: TRBV27; CDR3aa: CASSYGSERDEQFF
j_gene: TRBJ2-5; abundance: -; v_gene: TRBV9; CDR3aa: CASSPRSGAGTQYF
j_gene: TRBJ1-2; abundance: -; v_gene: TRBV7-2; CDR3aa: CASSPRLESGYTF
j_gene: TRBJ2-7; abundance: -; v_gene: TRBV25-1; CDR3aa: CASSGLGRNYEQYF
j_gene: TRBJ1-2; abundance: -; v_gene: TRBV6-5; CDR3aa: CASAGTGDNYGYTF
j_gene: TRBJ1-6; abundance: -; v_gene: TRBV7-3; CDR3aa: CASSLKSSYNSPLHF
j_gene: TRBJ1-1; abundance: -; v_gene: TRBV2; CDR3aa: CASSRDSPLVTEAFF
j_gene: TRBJ2-7; abundance: -; v_gene: TRBV21-1; CDR3aa: CSETPDRAHEQYF
j_gene: TRBJ2-7; abundance: -; v_gene: TRBV3-1/TRBV3-2; CDR3aa: CASSPPGQRHEQYF
j_gene: TRBJ2-2; abundance: few; v_gene: TRBV9; CDR3aa: CASSVFPVAGSNTGELFF
j_gene: TRBJ1-1; abundance: once; v_gene: TRBV5-1; CDR3aa: CASSLQVTGMNTEAFF
j_gene: TRBJ2-3; abundance: -; v_gene: TRBV5-1; CDR3aa: CASSPGTSSADTQYF
j_gene: TRBJ2-7; abundance: -; v_gene: TRBV6-1; CDR3aa: CASSVAETTFEQYF
j_gene: TRBJ2-7; abundance: -; v_gene: TRBV3-1/TRBV3-2; CDR3aa: CASSQGPGLAGDYEQYF
j_gene: TRBJ1-5; abundance: -; v_gene: TRBV12-3/TRBV12-4; CDR3aa: CASVPGTNQPQHF
j_gene: TRBJ2-7; abundance: -; v_gene: TRBV28; CDR3aa: CASSLVAGPSYEQYF
j_gene: TRBJ2-7; abundance: -; v_gene: TRBV7-3; CDR3aa: CASSLYVGGLVQTSYEQYF
j_gene: TRBJ2-3; abundance: -; v_gene: TRBV3-1/TRBV3-2; CDR3aa: CASSQDAGESTDTQYF
j_gene: TRBJ1-2; abundance: -; v_gene: TRBV7-3; CDR3aa: CASSLTRANYGYTF
j_gene: TRBJ1-1; abundance: -; v_gene: TRBV27; CDR3aa: CASSLTLNTEAFF
j_gene: TRBJ2-3; abundance: -; v_gene: TRBV2; CDR3aa: CASSLAGGSTDTQYF
j_gene: TRBJ1-1; abundance: -; v_gene: TRBV4-2; CDR3aa: CASSHSFDGNTEAFF
j_gene: TRBJ2-1; abundance: -; v_gene: TRBV10-1; CDR3aa: CASSESRYNEQFF
j_gene: TRBJ2-2; abundance: -; v_gene: TRBV4-1; CDR3aa: CASSQGERDNTGELFF
j_gene: TRBJ2-1; abundance: -; v_gene: TRBV7-6; CDR3aa: CASSPTSGSWNEQFF
j_gene: TRBJ1-1; abundance: -; v_gene: TRBV5-1; CDR3aa: CASSIAGGMNTEAFF
j_gene: TRBJ2-2; abundance: -; v_gene: TRBV6-5; CDR3aa: CASRPQVYTGELFF
j_gene: TRBJ2-3; abundance: -; v_gene: TRBV11-3; CDR3aa: CASSARLAGVFTDTQYF
j_gene: TRBJ1-5; abundance: -; v_gene: TRBV5-1; CDR3aa: CASSPGTVNQPQHF
j_gene: TRBJ2-2; abundance: -; v_gene: TRBV28; CDR3aa: CASSSPTGENTGELFF
j_gene: TRBJ1-2; abundance: once; v_gene: TRBV5-6; CDR3aa: CASSWAGANYGYTF
j_gene: TRBJ2-1; abundance: -; v_gene: TRBV5-4; CDR3aa: CASTRAGGAGEQFF
j_gene: TRBJ2-7; abundance: -; v_gene: TRBV3-1/TRBV3-2; CDR3aa: CASSQQTGSEQYF
j_gene: TRBJ2-2; abundance: few; v_gene: TRBV11-2; CDR3aa: CASSSQLGELFF
j_gene: TRBJ2-3; abundance: few; v_gene: TRBV18; CDR3aa: CASSPPVGGSTDTQYF
j_gene: TRBJ2-4; abundance: -; v_gene: TRBV28; CDR3aa: CASSPTSPGMHIQYF
j_gene: TRBJ1-4; abundance: -; v_gene: TRBV5-1; CDR3aa: CASSLTDRDNEKLFF
j_gene: TRBJ1-4; abundance: -; v_gene: TRBV7-2; CDR3aa: CASSLAGPRRIEKLFF
j_gene: TRBJ2-1; abundance: -; v_gene: TRBV11-2; CDR3aa: CASSTTRGRAYNEQFF
j_gene: TRBJ1-1; abundance: -; v_gene: TRBV7-6; CDR3aa: CASSPRVGALGTEAFF
j_gene: TRBJ1-2; abundance: -; v_gene: TRBV27; CDR3aa: CASSQRGANYGYTF
j_gene: TRBJ1-2; abundance: -; v_gene: TRBV30; CDR3aa: CAWSVWDTGGYTF
j_gene: TRBJ2-3; abundance: -; v_gene: TRBV28; CDR3aa: CASTDASGSWTDTQYF
j_gene: TRBJ1-4; abundance: once; v_gene: TRBV20-1; CDR3aa: CSAGDGLLNEKLFF
j_gene: TRBJ2-1; abundance: -; v_gene: TRBV9; CDR3aa: CASSVERSYNEQFF